The 7 T cell receptor beta chains presented below share a single source sample, sequenced in a study of T-cell memory formation after mild COVID-19. TCRdb ran MiXCR on the 5' RACE reads and lists one entry per CDR3 protein. The repertoire includes roughly 110,000 distinct CDR3 sequences, around 11% of them detected once, and around 30% sits in the top ten. The specimen was PBMCs or a T cell subset sorted from them (not recorded which). These receptors were taken from an adult woman who had mild COVID-19 (a few samples of this study predate the infection). Cell type and time point are not known.

J is TRBJ2-1 and V is TRBV20-1, with 12 bases that match TRBD2. This CDR3 has 14 amino acids. Trimming removed 6 bases from V and 2 bases from J; junction bases left unmatched: 2. Germline V gives CDR1 DFQATT, CDR2 SNEGSKA (reference sequence). The CDR3, as DNA: TGCAGTGCCAGGACTAGCGGGGCCTACAATGAGCAGTTCTTC. Its protein is CSARTSGAYNEQFF.

This clonotype was observed a few times. The J gene is TRBJ2-2, the V gene TRBV13; no clear D gene. The CDR3 contains 11 residues. Per the germline V gene, CDR1 is PRHDT and CDR2 is FYEKMQ (reference sequence). V lost 8 bases, J lost 5 bases, and 6 bases lay in between. The CDR3 DNA is TGTGCCAGCTCGTGGACCGGGGAGCTGTTTTTT. Translated, it gives CASSWTGELFF.

The chain is built from TRBV6-5 and TRBJ1-1; D is unresolved. The CDR3 has 13 amino acids. Germline CDR1 and CDR2: MNHEY and SVGAGI. Trimming stripped 1 base from V and 3 bases from J, with 6 bases between. In DNA form, the CDR3 reads TGTGCCAGCAGTTACTTGGGTGACACTGAAGCTTTCTTT. Residues: CASSYLGDTEAFF.

The chain is built from TRBV6-2 or TRBV6-3 and TRBJ2-2; D assignment may be TRBD1 or TRBD2 (5 bases each). The CDR3 totals 15 residues. V was trimmed by 2 bases and J by 6 bases, leaving 13 bases between them. Germline-derived CDR1 and CDR2 are MNHEY and SVGEGT. The CDR3 protein is CASSYRNPGPGELFF. CDR3 sequence (DNA): TGTGCCAGCAGTTACAGGAACCCGGGGCCCGGGGAGCTGTTTTTT.

This clonotype occurred many times. The chain links TRBV6-5 to TRBJ1-2, with TRBD1 matching over 9 bases. V gave up 10 bases and J gave up 6 bases; unmatched junction bases: 18. The germline V gene encodes CDR1 MNHEY and CDR2 SVGAGI. The CDR3 covers 16 residues. The CDR3 DNA follows: TGTGCCACGGGGTACCCACCGGCGGGACAGGGTCATGGCTACACCTTC. Residues: CATGYPPAGQGHGYTF.

The chain recombines TRBV7-9 with TRBJ2-1; TRBD1 aligns across 9 bases. Unmatched junction bases numbered 7, after V lost 10 bases and J lost 9 bases. The CDR3 has 12 amino acids. Germline values: CDR1 SEHNR, CDR2 FQNEAQ (reference sequence). The CDR3 loop is CATRQGDREQFF. The CDR3 DNA sequence: TGTGCCACCCGACAGGGGGACCGTGAGCAGTTCTTC.

V is TRBV11-2 and J is TRBJ1-6; D remains ambiguous. CDR3 length equals 11 residues. V was clipped by 4 bases and J by 5 bases, with 0 bases between them. Germline lookup yields CDR1 SGHAT and CDR2 FQNNGV. CDR3 bases: TGTGCCAGCAGCTATAATTCACCCCTCCACTTT. It encodes CASSYNSPLHF.